This TCR beta chain was identified during a study of chemoradiotherapy in HPV16-positive cancers. A single count supports this clone. Its antigen is unknown. Sequenced by immunoSEQ multiplex PCR; TCRdb stores in-frame clones only, minus some. Found here are more than 30,000 clones, 89% of them singletons; the top ten hold about 3%. Germline loops: CDR1 MNHEY, CDR2 SVGAGI. The CDR3 has 10 residues. V lost 8 bases, J lost 8 bases, and 9 bases lay in between. Samples were taken several times over chemoradiotherapy. The study, taken as a whole, reports: Non-HPV-specific T cells did not expand in tumors during treatment, whereas candidate HPV-specific clones and E7-related motifs did. HPV-specific T cells were functionally defined from only two HPV16-positive patients.

The chain employs TRBV6-5 and TRBJ1-2; D is unclear. The receptor comes from a human donor with HPV-associated anogenital cancer. The material sequenced was blood, taken from a patient who underwent chemoradiotherapy. CDR3 sequence (DNA): TGTGCCAGCGAGGAGGAAGGCTACACCTTC. Amino acid sequence: CASEEEGYTF.